The T cell receptor beta chain under discussion was sequenced for a study of blood T cell repertoires in COVID-19 (dated by TCRdb to 2020 to 2021). As for the study more broadly: Samples from collaborators originated in the United States, Italy and Spain and spanned both the acute and convalescent phases of COVID-19. The prospective study material was composed of cDNA or gDNA derived from T cells, B-cell-depleted T cells, or PBMCs. The dataset comprised deeply sampled blood TCRbeta repertoires from subjects exposed to, actively infected with, or recovered from COVID-19. The repertoires were released in a freely available public database intended as a resource for research on the immune response to SARS-CoV-2. The samples were drawn from two sources: the first 160 participants of the ongoing ImmuneRACE study, and 1,000 to 1,500 subjects contributed by 6 global collaborators. Sample metadata almost always included a de-identified subject ID, COVID-19 status, age in years and sex. Where HLA class I and class II types were available, the types were taken from metadata supplied by the sample provider, not from assay-based typing.

Details on this clone: No antigen is known for it. No base quality information exists; no much larger clone differs at one position.

Study-wide findings and limitations: The amount of clinical and demographic metadata varied by source and participant and was provided uncurated.

TCRbeta CDR3 regions were amplified from genomic DNA using the immunoSEQ Assay, a bias-controlled multiplex PCR. In the paper's pipeline: The number of nucleated cells in each sample was estimated by amplification of reference gene primers within the assay. To quantify the absolute abundance of each unique TCRbeta CDR3 rearrangement, sequence reads were collapsed and filtered. Productive Simpson clonality was computed per sample as the square root of Simpson's diversity index over productive rearrangements. TCRdb carries this immuneACCESS record with in-frame sequences only. Its versions omit some clonotypes, under half of them owing to an unresolved V gene in the studies checked, with the rest unexplained. The V and J calls and clone size are taken from that table; D and trimming were inferred from the DNA. In all, the sample holds 170,000 or so clones, and approximately 88% of those were seen once. About 9.4% of the sample is held by the ten biggest clonotypes.

V is pruned by 8 bases and J by 2 bases, leaving 7 bases of the junction without a gene match. From cysteine to phenylalanine, the CDR3 is 15 amino acids long. Just CDR3 DNA is preserved here, 45 bases in frame from base 1. In the germline V gene (reference sequence), CDR1 corresponds to SEHNR and CDR2 to FQNEAQ. Participants in the prospective study were enrolled through a virtual design, were aged 18 to 89 years, and lived in approximately 25 United States geographic areas. Cohort assignment in the prospective study relied on participant-reported clinical history from a screening survey and a study questionnaire. For ImmuneRACE Cohort 3, a participant was defined as recovered based on two consecutive negative NP/OP PCR tests, clearance by a healthcare professional, or resolution of symptoms. Mobile phlebotomists in the prospective study collected whole blood, serum and a nasopharyngeal or oropharyngeal swab from every participant. Participants in the prospective study had the option to provide additional blood draws and questionnaires over a roughly two-month period. Prospective study blood samples were shipped either frozen or at room temperature before DNA extraction.

The sequence is built from TRBV7-9 and TRBJ2-2, with 8 bases in between that match TRBD2. The sequenced material came from PBMCs or T cells enriched from blood (not recorded which). The TCR was taken from a woman aged 18-29 years who had recovered from COVID-19. The nucleotides are TGTGCCAGCGGACCAAGCGGGGGAAACACCGGGGAGCTGTTTTTT. Its translation reads: CASGPSGGNTGELFF.